This TCR beta chain emerged from a study of identical twins. This clonotype has only a few counts. What it recognizes is unknown. Everyone who gave samples was a healthy Caucasian. Germline V lookup: CDR1 SGDLS, CDR2 YYNGEE. V lost 4 bases and J lost 0, with 11 bases in between. The CDR3 runs to 14 residues. Findings and limits, study-wide: Twins shared beta out-of-frame sequences in excess, but this excess was weaker.

TCRdb passed the 5' RACE reads through MiXCR, listing each CDR3 protein once. The table shows some 440,000 distinct CDR3 sequences, with 24% occurring only once. The sample was also reused in another study, on T cells expressing NK-cell markers.

The chain combines TRBV9 with TRBJ2-7, with D possibly TRBD2 on 5 matching bases. Sequences were obtained from CD4+ T cells sorted from blood. This sequence was found in a woman aged 18-35 years in good health. This chain's CDR3 is CASSPRTLSYEQYF. CDR3 DNA: TGTGCCAGCAGCCCCCGGACTCTCTCCTACGAGCAGTACTTC.